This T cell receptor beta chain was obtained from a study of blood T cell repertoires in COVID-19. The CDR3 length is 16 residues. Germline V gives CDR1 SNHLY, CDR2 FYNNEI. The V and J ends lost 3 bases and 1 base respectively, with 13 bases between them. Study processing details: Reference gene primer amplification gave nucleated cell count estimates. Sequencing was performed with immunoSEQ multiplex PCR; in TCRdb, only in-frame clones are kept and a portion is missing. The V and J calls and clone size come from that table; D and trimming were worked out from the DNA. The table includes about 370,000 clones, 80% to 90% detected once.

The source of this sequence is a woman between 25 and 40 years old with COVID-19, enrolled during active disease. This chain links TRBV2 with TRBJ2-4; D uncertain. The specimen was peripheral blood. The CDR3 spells CASSDPSLLAKNIQYF. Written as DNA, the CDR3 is TGTGCCAGCAGTGACCCCTCCCTCCTCGCCAAAAACATTCAGTACTTC. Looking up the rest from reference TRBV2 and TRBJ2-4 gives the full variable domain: EPEVTQTPSHQVTQMGQEVILRCVPISNHLYFYWYRQILGQKVEFLVSFYNNEISEKSEIFDDQFSVERPDGSNFTLKIRSTKLEDSAMYFCASSDPSLLAKNIQYFGAGTRLSVL.